Following are 28 T cell receptor beta chains from one sample sequenced in a study of beta chain features in type 1 diabetes. Reverse transcription of all isolated RNA meant that expressed TCRB transcripts were sequenced. Assay: immunoSEQ multiplex PCR; the TCRdb copy retains only in-frame clones and omits some. The repertoire holds about 220,000 clones, with about 11% as singletons. Input material: central memory CD4+ T cells from blood. The origin of the receptors is a man aged 18 to 35 in good health.

This clone was seen many times. The chain carries TRBV15 and TRBJ2-3; no clear D. Per the germline V gene, CDR1 is LNHNV and CDR2 is YYDKDF (reference sequence). This CDR3 spans 11 amino acids. The ends were cut back, 8 bases at V and 5 bases at J, with 8 bases in the middle. CDR3 nucleotides: TGTGCCACCTCTGGAGAAGATACGCAGTATTTT. As protein: CATSGEDTQYF.

In regard to this clone: This CDR3 is also generated by other DNA sequences in the sample. The rearrangement joins TRBV29-1 to TRBJ1-2, with 7 positions matching TRBD1. In germline, CDR1 is SQVTM, CDR2 ANQGSEA. Trimming cost V 6 bases and J 3 bases; bases outside gene matches: 13. This CDR3 is 15 amino acids long. The CDR3 loop reads CSVASQGQGDYGYTF. CDR3 DNA sequence: TGCAGCGTCGCCTCCCAGGGGCAGGGGGACTATGGCTACACCTTC.

V usage is TRBV21-1 and J usage is TRBJ2-1; the D call TRBD1 from the table was never checked on the DNA. TRBV21-1 is a listed pseudogene. The CDR3 has 17 residues. In nucleotides, the CDR3 is TGTGCCAGCAGCCCCAGGACAGGGGGCCCGAGTAAGAATGAGCAGTTCTTC. It specifies CASSPRTGGPSKNEQFF.

This clone appeared a few times. The J gene is TRBJ2-1, the V gene TRBV18; TRBD1 agrees at 8 bases. The V segment lost 6 bases and the J segment 3 bases; nucleotides outside the gene matches: 10. This CDR3 is 16 amino acids long. Germline lookup yields CDR1 KGHSH and CDR2 LQKENI. CDR3 coding DNA: TGTGCCAGCTCCCCCCTCCAGGGGGCCGGCTACAATGAGCAGTTCTTC. Residues: CASSPLQGAGYNEQFF.

This clone was recorded a few times. The V and J genes are TRBV30 and TRBJ1-2; TRBD1 is a possible D gene (5 bases). Trimming removed 1 base from V and 4 bases from J, with 13 bases in between. This CDR3 spans 14 amino acids. Germline V gene sequence: CDR1 GTSNPN, CDR2 SVGIG (reference sequence). CDR3 protein: CAWSAQGVSYGYTF. The CDR3 region has the DNA TGTGCCTGGAGTGCCCAGGGAGTCAGCTATGGCTACACCTTC.

The table lists this clone with a few counts. The chain couples TRBV30 to TRBJ1-4; D not resolved. The CDR3 length is 13 residues. Trimming cost V 6 bases and J 6 bases, with 14 bases left between them. Germline V CDR1 and CDR2: GTSNPN, SVGIG (reference sequence). In DNA, the CDR3 is TGTGCCTGCGCGGGGATAGTAGATGAAAAACTGTTTTTT. Its translation is CACAGIVDEKLFF.

The chain employs TRBV7-2 and TRBJ2-7; 12 bases align to TRBD2. The CDR3 runs 14 residues. V was clipped by 3 bases and J by 7 bases; unmatched bases: 4. Germline V gives CDR1 SGHTA, CDR2 FQGNSA. Here the CDR3 reads CASSLLAGGGEQYF. The CDR3 bases are TGTGCCAGCAGCTTGCTAGCGGGAGGGGGAGAGCAGTACTTC.

Written as DNA, the CDR3 is TGTGCCAGCAGCTGGGACGGGGATTCACCCCTCCACTTT. Amino acid sequence: CASSWDGDSPLHF. This chain links TRBV7-9 with TRBJ1-6; tentative D call: TRBD1 (5 bases). This CDR3 comprises 13 residues. The germline V gene has CDR1 SEHNR and CDR2 FQNEAQ (reference sequence). V was pared by 4 bases and J by 8 bases, with 9 bases between. The full variable domain, rest sourced from reference TRBV7-9 and TRBJ1-6, is DTGVSQNPRHKITKRGQNVTFRCDPISEHNRLYWYRQTLGQGPEFLTYFQNEAQLEKSRLLSDRFSAERPKGSFSTLEIQRTEQGDSAMYLCASSWDGDSPLHFGNGTRLTVT.

There are many counts of this clone. The chain is built from TRBV6-5 and TRBJ2-4, with D possibly TRBD2 on 6 matching bases. The germline V and J ends were trimmed by 5 bases and 0 bases, with 11 bases remaining between them. CDR1 is MNHEY and CDR2 is SVGAGI in the germline V gene. The CDR3 contains 15 residues. CDR3 bases: TGTGCCAGCAGTCGGAGGGGAATAGCCAAAAACATTCAGTACTTC. Its translation is CASSRRGIAKNIQYF.

This clone was counted a few times. The chain uses TRBV4-2 and TRBJ2-5; D not resolved. The DNA end is more similar to TRBJ2-7, so the J call may be wrong. Germline assignment: CDR1 LGHNA and CDR2 YNFKEQ. This CDR3 comprises 13 residues. The CDR3 nucleotides are TGTGCCAGCAGCCAAGCACGGTCCTACGAGCAGTACTTC. Encoded protein: CASSQARSYEQYF.

This clone has just a few counts. The chain is built from TRBV4-2 and TRBJ2-1; the match to TRBD2 covers 10 bases. The CDR3 has 16 residues. Germline V CDR1 and CDR2: LGHNA, YNFKEQ. V gave up 1 base and J gave up 2 bases; unmatched junction bases: 2. The CDR3 coding sequence is TGTGCCAGCAGCCAAGCCACTAGCGGGGCCTACAATGAGCAGTTCTTC. Protein sequence: CASSQATSGAYNEQFF.

The CDR3 here is CSVGTGGASYEQYF. CDR3 bases: TGCAGCGTGGGGACAGGGGGCGCTTCGTACGAGCAGTACTTC. The chain links TRBV29-1 to TRBJ2-7; 12 positions match TRBD1. V lost 6 bases, J lost 4 bases, and 7 bases stayed unmatched. CDR3 length equals 14 residues. Germline V CDR1 and CDR2: SQVTM, ANQGSEA.

To note about this clone: Only one base separates this from a far larger clonotype, so it likely reflects a read error. CDR3 DNA sequence: TGTGCCAGCAGCTTTGTAACCAGGCGCAACGCTGGGGCCAACGTCCTGACTTTC. Its translation is CASSFVTRRNAGANVLTF. The chain is built from TRBV7-2 and TRBJ2-6; D ambiguous. Germline V gene sequence: CDR1 SGHTA, CDR2 FQGNSA. V lost 3 bases to trimming and J lost 2 bases, with 17 bases between them. The CDR3 has 18 residues.

This chain connects TRBV5-1 to TRBJ1-1; 8 nucleotides match TRBD1. Germline V gene data show CDR1 as SGHRS and CDR2 as YFSETQ. V was pared by 4 bases and J by 10 bases, with 15 bases of the junction left unmatched. The CDR3 length is 15 residues. The CDR3 bases are TGCGCCAGCAGCCCCCAGACAGGGGTTGGTGTTATAGCTTTCTTT. It encodes CASSPQTGVGVIAFF.

The chain employs TRBV30 and TRBJ1-5; D call uncertain. The CDR3 has 13 residues. Per germline, CDR1 GTSNPN and CDR2 SVGIG (reference sequence). The V end was cut by 0 bases, the J end by 7 bases, with 10 bases between. The CDR3 DNA reads TGTGCCTGGAGTGTAAGTGGGGTGCAGCCCCAGCATTTT. Protein: CAWSVSGVQPQHF.

There are a few counts of this clone. A much larger clonotype is one base distant, so this may be a read error. The chain uses TRBV27 and TRBJ2-6, with D possibly being TRBD1 (5 bases). Trimming pared 5 bases from V and 1 base from J, leaving 12 bases between. Per the germline V gene, CDR1 is MNHEY and CDR2 is SMNVEV (reference sequence). CDR3 length equals 16 residues. Here the CDR3 DNA reads TGTGCCAGCAGTGGCAGGGTCTTGTCTGGGGCCAACGTCCTGACTTTC. Amino acid sequence: CASSGRVLSGANVLTF.

Here the CDR3 reads CASSSNLYNEQFF. In DNA form, the CDR3 reads TGTGCCAGCAGCTCGAATCTATACAATGAGCAGTTCTTC. V and J are TRBV11-2 and TRBJ2-1; D ambiguous. With 4 bases removed from V and 4 bases from J, the gap between germline ends came to 8 bases. Looked up from germline, CDR1 is SGHAT and CDR2 is FQNNGV. The CDR3 sequence is 13 residues long.

This clone was picked up a small number of times. V and J are TRBV9 and TRBJ2-7; D may match TRBD1 or TRBD2 (6 bases each). There are 15 residues in the CDR3. Deletions cut 0 bases from V and 0 bases from J, with 10 bases between. In germline, CDR1 is SGDLS, CDR2 YYNGEE. CDR3 nucleotides: TGTGCCAGCAGCGTAGAGGGGGGTAGCTCCTACGAGCAGTACTTC. Protein sequence: CASSVEGGSSYEQYF.

The chain is built from TRBV6-6 and TRBJ2-7, with D perhaps being TRBD1 or TRBD2 (5 bases each). CDR3 length: 14 residues. Germline V gene data show CDR1 as MNHNY and CDR2 as SVGAGI (reference sequence). Trimming left V 3 bases short and J 4 bases short, with 13 bases between. CDR3 coding DNA: TGTGCCAGCAGTTATCGCGGAGAGGGGTACGAGCAGTACTTC. Residues: CASSYRGEGYEQYF.

The chain couples TRBV7-9 to TRBJ2-1, with unresolved D. Trimming cost V 2 bases and J 0 bases, with 11 bases left between them. CDR3 length: 16 amino acids. Per the germline V gene, CDR1 is SEHNR and CDR2 is FQNEAQ (reference sequence). This CDR3 is CASSLTSDSSYNEQFF. The CDR3 DNA is TGTGCCAGCAGCTTAACGTCGGATAGCTCCTACAATGAGCAGTTCTTC.

The chain is built from TRBV5-6 and TRBJ2-5; TRBD1 agrees at 9 bases. Germline assignment: CDR1 SGHDT and CDR2 YYEEEE. Trimming at V came to 6 bases and at J to 4 bases, leaving 4 bases not matched to a gene. The CDR3 runs to 13 residues. CDR3 DNA: TGTGCCAGCACCGAGGACAGGGGAGAGACCCAGTACTTC. Its protein product is CASTEDRGETQYF.

This clone showed up just a few times. The CDR3 reads CASSYGFGTGELFF. CDR3 coding DNA: TGTGCCAGCAGTTACGGGTTCGGGACCGGGGAGCTGTTTTTT. J is TRBJ2-2 and V is TRBV6-5, with unresolved D. Deletions cut 2 bases from V and 5 bases from J, with 9 bases between. CDR1 is MNHEY and CDR2 is SVGAGI in the germline V gene. The CDR3 length is 14 residues.

In its sample, this clone was seen a few times. This chain uses TRBV6-1 with TRBJ1-4; 9 nucleotides line up with TRBD1. Germline CDR1 and CDR2: MNHNS and SASEGT. The J segment lost 6 bases and the V segment lost 3 bases, leaving 2 bases of the junction unmatched. This CDR3 comprises 14 residues. CDR3 amino acids: CASSDRTGDEKLFF. The DNA of the CDR3 is TGTGCCAGCAGTGATAGGACAGGGGATGAAAAACTGTTTTTT.

This clone came up a few times. The chain employs TRBV15 and TRBJ2-7; D is perhaps TRBD2 (5 bases). This CDR3 has 16 amino acids. V was clipped by 0 bases and J by 2 bases, with 14 bases between them. Germline V CDR1 and CDR2: LNHNV, YYDKDF (reference sequence). CDR3 region: CATSRDTTRVTYEQYF. The CDR3 DNA follows: TGTGCCACCAGCAGAGATACTACGCGGGTTACCTACGAGCAGTACTTC.

This clone was counted ten times or more. The V gene is TRBV27, the J gene TRBJ2-7; possibly TRBD1 or TRBD2 for D (5 bases each). Germline V gene lookup returns CDR1 MNHEY and CDR2 SMNVEV (reference sequence). Trimming left V 3 bases short and J 2 bases short, with 8 bases between. The CDR3 has 13 residues. The chain's CDR3 is CASSFWDPYEQYF. DNA for the CDR3: TGTGCCAGCAGTTTCTGGGACCCCTACGAGCAGTACTTC.

This clone was observed at least ten times. The chain has TRBV10-3 and TRBJ2-1; the D gene is possibly TRBD1 (6 bases). The V gene's germline CDR1 is ENHRY and CDR2 SYGVKD. Trimming removed 4 bases at V and 4 bases at J, with 14 bases between. This CDR3 contains 15 residues. CDR3 residues: CAISVQDRLYNEQFF. CDR3 in DNA: TGTGCCATCAGTGTCCAGGACAGACTATACAATGAGCAGTTCTTC.

This clone was picked up one time. CDR3 residues: CASGRGITGELFF. The DNA of the CDR3 is TGTGCCAGCGGGCGAGGAATCACCGGGGAGCTGTTTTTT. J is TRBJ2-2 and V is TRBV9, with unresolved D. The ends were cut back, 7 bases at V and 4 bases at J, with 11 bases in the middle. Germline values: CDR1 SGDLS, CDR2 YYNGEE. The CDR3 is 13 residues long.

This rearrangement joins TRBV30 to TRBJ2-3; possibly TRBD2 for D (6 bases). Deletions cut 2 bases from V and 0 bases from J, with 12 bases between. In germline, CDR1 is GTSNPN, CDR2 SVGIG (reference sequence). The CDR3 has 15 amino acids. CDR3 loop: CAWSSLAPSTDTQYF. The CDR3 DNA sequence: TGTGCCTGGAGTTCCCTAGCGCCTAGCACAGATACGCAGTATTTT.